The next 32 T cell receptor beta chains were all read from a single sample in a study of cytomegalovirus exposure and HLA in healthy donors. With 60 Vbeta and 13 Jbeta primers, the PCR was carried out. TCRdb's copy holds only in-frame clones and misses some; the assay was immunoSEQ multiplex PCR. The data hold 210,000 or so clones, with 80% to 90% observed a single time. Sequencing was performed on PBMCs. Receptors originate from a woman in her late teens or twenties in good health and CMV-seronegative.

The chain recombines TRBV19 with TRBJ2-2; TRBD2 agrees at 7 bases. The CDR3 extends over 14 amino acids. The J segment lost 2 bases and the V segment lost 9 bases, leaving 6 bases of the junction unmatched. In germline, CDR1 is LNHDA, CDR2 SQIVND (reference sequence). CDR3 in amino acids: CASRLARNTGELFF. The DNA of the CDR3 is TGTGCCAGCAGACTAGCCCGAAACACCGGGGAGCTGTTTTTT.

This clone was observed once. The chain has TRBV6-5 and TRBJ2-1, with TRBD2 matching 8 bases. The length of the CDR3 is 15 residues. CDR1 is MNHEY, CDR2 SVGAGI, per germline. J was trimmed by 9 bases and V by 4 bases; bases with no gene match: 11. The CDR3 sequence is CASSSLGLGHFEQFF. CDR3 nucleotide sequence: TGTGCCAGCAGTTCCCTGGGACTAGGTCACTTTGAGCAGTTCTTC.

The chain employs TRBV7-6 and TRBJ2-3, with a possible D match to TRBD1 (6 bases). The CDR3 covers 15 residues. From germline, CDR1 is SGHVS and CDR2 FNYEAQ. V was cut by 3 bases and J by 5 bases, with 15 bases left in between. The DNA for the CDR3 is TGTGCCAGCAGCTTCGGCGCAGGGGTAGGAGATACGCAGTATTTT. The encoded protein is CASSFGAGVGDTQYF.

This clone was seen just once. This chain uses TRBV2 with TRBJ2-3; TRBD2 matches at 13 bases. CDR1 SNHLY and CDR2 FYNNEI come from the germline V gene. The CDR3 is 16 amino acids. Germline trimming cut 7 bases from V and 6 bases from J; bases unmatched to any gene: 10. The CDR3 nucleotides read TGTGCCAGCAATCGACTAGCGGGGGGAATTACCGATACGCAGTATTTT. This encodes CASNRLAGGITDTQYF.

The chain combines TRBV4-3 with TRBJ2-3, with 7 nucleotides matching TRBD2. The CDR3 is 15 amino acids. The trim removed 1 base at V and 0 bases at J, leaving 1 base unmatched. Germline values: CDR1 LGHNA, CDR2 YSLEER. Written as DNA, the CDR3 is TGCGCCAGCAGCCAAGCGGGACTAAGCACAGATACGCAGTATTTT. Translated, it gives CASSQAGLSTDTQYF.

V and J are TRBV5-5 and TRBJ2-5, with D uncertain. The CDR3 has 12 residues. Looked up from germline, CDR1 is SGHKS and CDR2 is YYEKEE (reference sequence). Trimming left V 2 bases short and J 5 bases short, with 7 bases between. The CDR3, as DNA: TGTGCCAGCAGCTTCATTGAGGAGACCCAGTACTTC. This sequence encodes CASSFIEETQYF.

V gene TRBV9 combines with J gene TRBJ2-7; the match to TRBD1 covers 9 bases. This CDR3 has 16 amino acids. CDR1 is SGDLS, CDR2 YYNGEE, per germline. After removal of 0 bases from V and 2 bases from J, the junction contained 6 bases not matched to a gene. The CDR3: CASSVGLGQGAYEQYF. The CDR3 nucleotides read TGTGCCAGCAGCGTAGGGTTGGGACAGGGAGCCTACGAGCAGTACTTC.

Note on this clone: The same CDR3 is also encoded by other DNA sequences in this sample. The chain uses TRBV4-3 and TRBJ2-7, with 7 bases fitting TRBD2. Germline lookup yields CDR1 LGHNA and CDR2 YSLEER. With V trimmed by 3 bases and J by 4 bases, 6 bases remained unmatched. CDR3 size: 14 residues. For the CDR3, the DNA is TGCGCCAGCAGCCAGGCCCAGGGAGGGTACGAGCAGTACTTC. It codes for CASSQAQGGYEQYF.

This chain connects TRBV6-1 to TRBJ1-6; 7 bases match TRBD1. The CDR3 spans 15 residues. J was trimmed by 7 bases and V by 10 bases; bases with no gene match: 13. Germline CDR1 reads MNHNS; CDR2 reads SASEGT. CDR3 loop: CATLLGQGGNSPLHF. Written as DNA, the CDR3 is TGTGCCACCCTTTTGGGGCAGGGGGGCAATTCACCCCTCCACTTT.

This rearrangement joins TRBV14 to TRBJ2-7; D perhaps matches TRBD1 (6 bases). The CDR3 has 14 residues. V lost 1 base and J lost 5, with 12 bases in between. CDR1 is SGHDN and CDR2 is FVKESK in the germline V gene. CDR3 coding DNA: TGTGCCAGCAGCCAAGGATTTTCAGGGGACGAGCAGTACTTC. This translates into CASSQGFSGDEQYF.

J is TRBJ2-2 and V is TRBV4-3, with TRBD2 as a possible D gene (5 bases). CDR1 is LGHNA, CDR2 YSLEER, per germline. Trimming removed 0 bases at V and 6 bases at J, with 14 bases between. The CDR3 consists of 16 residues. The CDR3 DNA follows: TGCGCCAGCAGCCAAGAAGCAAGGACTGGCCCCGGGGAGCTGTTTTTT. Translating gives CASSQEARTGPGELFF.

The V and J genes are TRBV19 and TRBJ2-7; 8 bases are a match to TRBD2. This CDR3 region has 16 residues. Germline V gene data show CDR1 as LNHDA and CDR2 as SQIVND (reference sequence). V lost 3 bases and J lost 4; bases outside the gene matches: 11. The CDR3 protein is CASSIFRSGGFYEQYF. In DNA form, the CDR3 reads TGTGCCAGTAGTATCTTCAGGTCGGGAGGGTTTTACGAGCAGTACTTC.

The chain has TRBV7-6 and TRBJ2-2; 9 bases are a match to TRBD2. Germline V gives CDR1 SGHVS, CDR2 FNYEAQ. The CDR3 is made up of 16 amino acids. The V and J ends lost 2 bases and 4 bases, in that order; junction bases with no gene match: 5. CDR3 protein: CASSLFSGRGTGELFF. The CDR3 nucleotides read TGTGCCAGCAGCTTATTTAGCGGGAGAGGCACCGGGGAGCTGTTTTTT.

Only one count was recorded for this clone. It is likely a read error, because the conserved phenylalanine at the end of the CDR3 is missing. V usage is TRBV19 and J usage is TRBJ2-7; TRBD2 matches at 7 bases. The V and J ends lost 0 bases and 6 bases, in that order; junction bases with no gene match: 8. Germline CDR1 LNHDA, CDR2 SQIVND (reference sequence). The CDR3 is made up of 15 amino acids. The CDR3 nucleotides are TGTGCCAGTAGTATAGAGTTAACGACTAGCTCCGAGCAGTACCTC. Translation gives CASSIELTTSSEQYL.

The chain links TRBV29-1 to TRBJ1-4; 8 nucleotides match TRBD1. CDR1 is SQVTM, CDR2 ANQGSEA, per germline. Trimming cost V 5 bases and J 8 bases; bases outside gene matches: 7. The CDR3 consists of 13 residues. This CDR3 reads CSVKRQGAEKLFF. In nucleotides, the CDR3 is TGCAGCGTTAAACGGCAGGGGGCCGAAAAACTGTTTTTT.

This chain connects TRBV9 to TRBJ2-4, with 11 bases that match TRBD1. Trimming cost V 2 bases and J 7 bases; bases outside gene matches: 8. There are 16 residues in the CDR3. Germline loops: CDR1 SGDLS, CDR2 YYNGEE. The CDR3: CASSVTTGTGGNIQYF. The DNA of the CDR3 is TGTGCCAGCAGCGTCACCACCGGGACAGGGGGGAACATTCAGTACTTC.

The genes are TRBV2 and TRBJ2-5, with D perhaps matching TRBD2 (7 bases). Germline V lookup: CDR1 SNHLY, CDR2 FYNNEI. Trimming stripped 4 bases from V and 6 bases from J, with 12 bases between. This CDR3 contains 13 residues. The CDR3 here is CASSVGGLQTQYF. CDR3 DNA: TGTGCCAGCAGTGTGGGGGGGCTCCAGACCCAGTACTTC.

This sequence joins TRBV6-1 and TRBJ2-7; unclear D gene. The CDR3 covers 13 residues. The germline V and J ends were trimmed by 7 bases and 0 bases, with 10 bases remaining between them. Germline V gene data show CDR1 as MNHNS and CDR2 as SASEGT. The CDR3 protein is CASKSLNSYEQYF. The DNA of the CDR3 is TGTGCCAGCAAGAGTTTAAACTCCTACGAGCAGTACTTC.

This clone was seen only once. The V gene is TRBV13, the J gene TRBJ2-1; 7 bases line up with TRBD2. This CDR3 is built from 17 residues. Germline loops: CDR1 PRHDT, CDR2 FYEKMQ (reference sequence). V gave up 0 bases and J gave up 4 bases; unmatched junction bases: 9. DNA for the CDR3: TGTGCCAGCAGCTTAGGCCAGGTCAGCGGGGCATACAATGAGCAGTTCTTC. Protein: CASSLGQVSGAYNEQFF. Complete variable domain (other parts from reference TRBV13 and TRBJ2-1): AAGVIQSPRHLIKEKRETATLKCYPIPRHDTVYWYQQGPGQDPQFLISFYEKMQSDKGSIPDRFSAQQFSDYHSELNMSSLELGDSALYFCASSLGQVSGAYNEQFFGPGTRLTVL.

This rearrangement joins TRBV2 to TRBJ2-5; D is possibly TRBD2 (6 bases). Trimming took off 7 bases at V and 6 bases at J, with 18 bases between the two ends. CDR3 length: 14 residues. Germline CDR1 SNHLY, CDR2 FYNNEI. CDR3 DNA: TGTGCCAGCAAGGCCGCAGGGAGGATTCAGACCCAGTACTTC. This gives the protein CASKAAGRIQTQYF.

This clone was detected once. This chain links TRBV28 with TRBJ1-4; TRBD1 matches 9 bases. Germline lookup yields CDR1 MDHEN and CDR2 SYDVKM. CDR3 size: 14 residues. V lost 6 bases to trimming and J lost 8 bases; unmatched junction nucleotides: 7. The CDR3 DNA is TGTGCCAGCAGCCCGGACAGGGGAGGAGAAAAACTGTTTTTT. As protein: CASSPDRGGEKLFF.

V usage is TRBV30 and J usage is TRBJ2-1; 8 positions agree with TRBD2. Losses at the gene ends were 5 bases for V and 7 bases for J; bases not matched to a gene: 7. This CDR3 is built from 13 residues. Germline V gives CDR1 GTSNPN, CDR2 SVGIG (reference sequence). CDR3 region: CAWDAGLANEQFF. The CDR3 nucleotides are TGTGCCTGGGACGCTGGACTAGCAAATGAGCAGTTCTTC.

This chain joins TRBV10-3 and TRBJ2-1; TRBD1 agrees at 7 bases. The CDR3 length is 13 residues. V lost 3 bases and J lost 14; bases outside the gene matches: 10. Germline V lookup: CDR1 ENHRY, CDR2 SYGVKD. This CDR3 is CAISDMGTEGEFF. CDR3 DNA sequence: TGTGCCATCAGTGATATGGGGACAGAAGGGGAGTTCTTC.

This clone was seen only a few times. The V gene is TRBV5-4, the J gene TRBJ2-3; 13 positions agree with TRBD2. The V gene's germline CDR1 is SGHNT and CDR2 YYREEE (reference sequence). Trimming cost V 4 bases and J 2 bases; bases outside gene matches: 4. CDR3 length: 16 residues. The CDR3 region is CASSMGLAGSTDTQYF. DNA for the CDR3: TGTGCCAGCAGCATGGGACTAGCGGGGTCCACAGATACGCAGTATTTT.

The sample holds one count of this clone. The CDR3 DNA follows: TGTGCCAGCAGACGAACTCCGGGACAGGGCCTTGAAGCTTTCTTT. Amino acids: CASRRTPGQGLEAFF. This sequence joins TRBV6-6 and TRBJ1-1, with 9 bases identical to TRBD1. V lost 6 bases, J lost 7 bases, and 12 bases stayed unmatched. The CDR3 consists of 15 residues. Germline V gives CDR1 MNHNY, CDR2 SVGAGI (reference sequence).

This clone occurred once. The chain uses TRBV6-5 and TRBJ2-3; 7 bases map to TRBD2. CDR3 size: 14 residues. The junction had 6 bases not matched to a gene; V was cut back by 7 bases and J by 2 bases. Germline V gene data show CDR1 as MNHEY and CDR2 as SVGAGI. The CDR3 loop is CASTLTSTTDTQYF. As DNA, the CDR3 is TGTGCCAGCACCTTGACTAGCACCACAGATACGCAGTATTTT.

The rearrangement links TRBV7-2 to TRBJ2-7, with TRBD2 identical over 8 bases. The germline V gene has CDR1 SGHTA and CDR2 FQGNSA. The CDR3 spans 17 residues. Trimming cost V 5 bases and J 2 bases; bases outside gene matches: 14. CDR3 coding DNA: TGTGCCAGCAGCCGCGGGGGGTCAGCGGGGGCCCCCTACGAGCAGTACTTC. It translates to CASSRGGSAGAPYEQYF.

Details on this clone: The CDR3 carries no conserved terminal phenylalanine or tryptophan, so it likely arises from a read error. V is TRBV13 and J is TRBJ1-1, with D possibly matching TRBD1 (6 bases). The CDR3 consists of 15 residues. Deletions cut 1 base from V and 2 bases from J, with 11 bases between. CDR1 and CDR2 from the germline V gene are PRHDT and FYEKMQ (reference sequence). DNA for the CDR3: TGTGCCAGCAGCTTAGCGGGGGGGGCCAACACTGAAGCTTTCCTT. This codes for CASSLAGGANTEAFL.

CDR3 nucleotides: TGTGCCTGGAATAAGGACACCTACGAGCAGTACTTC. This codes for CAWNKDTYEQYF. The J gene is TRBJ2-7, the V gene TRBV30, with D maybe TRBD1 (5 bases). This CDR3 comprises 12 residues. Trimming cost V 4 bases and J 2 bases, with 9 bases left between them. Germline CDR1 is GTSNPN and CDR2 is SVGIG (reference sequence).

This rearrangement joins TRBV5-4 to TRBJ2-1; 7 bases align to TRBD1. This CDR3 has 15 residues. Trimming took 5 bases from V and 12 from J; bases not matched to a gene: 17. Per the germline V gene, CDR1 is SGHNT and CDR2 is YYREEE (reference sequence). The CDR3 region is CASSSGTASREGQFF. CDR3 nucleotide sequence: TGTGCCAGCAGTTCCGGGACAGCCTCCCGAGAGGGGCAGTTCTTC.

This clone was detected only once. V is TRBV7-6 and J is TRBJ1-2, with 7 bases matching TRBD1. Germline values: CDR1 SGHVS, CDR2 FNYEAQ. The CDR3 extends over 14 amino acids. V was clipped by 0 bases and J by 4 bases; unmatched bases: 2. DNA for the CDR3: TGTGCCAGCAGCTTAGCGGGACAGAGCTATGGCTACACCTTC. Residues: CASSLAGQSYGYTF.

The chain joins TRBV6-6 to TRBJ2-7; 8 bases map to TRBD2. V trimming: 7 bases; J trimming: 2 bases; junction bases outside the gene matches: 10. CDR1 and CDR2 (germline): MNHNY, SVGAGI (reference sequence). This CDR3 contains 15 residues. The CDR3 protein is CASTLIAGMAYEQYF. The CDR3 DNA is TGTGCCAGCACCCTCATAGCGGGGATGGCCTACGAGCAGTACTTC.